This section outlines one T cell receptor (beta chain) sequence together with its context. Some clones are missing from TCRdb's copy, which holds only in-frame ones; the method was immunoSEQ multiplex PCR. The data show approximately 70,000 clones, about 91% seen once. This specimen comes from a study of blood T cell repertoires in COVID-19. Study overall: There were acute and convalescent COVID-19 samples, and they came from the United States, Italy and Spain.

The J segment lost 4 bases and the V segment lost 4 bases, leaving 6 bases of the junction unmatched. The CDR3 consists of 15 residues. Germline lookup yields CDR1 SGHTA and CDR2 FQGNSA. Input material: peripheral blood. V gene TRBV7-2 combines with J gene TRBJ2-2; the match to TRBD2 covers 7 bases. The origin of this receptor is a human donor with active COVID-19. The donor label of this sample is uncertain. As DNA, the CDR3 is TGTGCCAGCAGCTCGGGGCGGGGGTTCACCGGGGAGCTGTTTTTT. It specifies CASSSGRGFTGELFF.